Following are 22 T cell receptor beta chains from one sample sequenced in a study of shared clonotypes between healthy human individuals. Naive CD8 cells comprised CD45RO-negative, CCR7-positively selected cells, excluding terminally differentiated effector memory CD45RA+ cells. Measured with immunoSEQ multiplex PCR; TCRdb has only the in-frame clones, and not every one. The sample records over 2,000,000 clones, 90% to 95% being singletons. The sample consisted of naive CD8+ T cells from PBMCs. These receptors originate from a man aged 18 to 30 in good health. Some clones in this sample may be carry-over from other donors' samples.

The chain combines TRBV11-2 with TRBJ2-2; 7 nucleotides align to TRBD1. With V trimmed by 4 bases and J by 2 bases, 7 bases remained unmatched. CDR1 is SGHAT, CDR2 FQNNGV, per germline. This CDR3 has 16 residues. The CDR3 coding sequence is TGTGCCAGCAGCTACTTTCAGGGGGTAAACACCGGGGAGCTGTTTTTT. Encoded protein: CASSYFQGVNTGELFF.

The CDR3: CASSQEGRNYGYTF. DNA for the CDR3: TGTGCCAGCAGCCAAGAGGGGCGGAACTATGGCTACACCTTC. This sequence joins TRBV14 and TRBJ1-2; a possible D gene is TRBD1 (5 bases). The ends were cut back, 0 bases at V and 2 bases at J, with 7 bases in the middle. Germline loops: CDR1 SGHDN, CDR2 FVKESK. There are 14 residues in the CDR3.

This clone was picked up one time. The rearrangement links TRBV27 to TRBJ2-2; D is ambiguous. CDR1 and CDR2 from the germline V gene are MNHEY and SMNVEV (reference sequence). Trimming left V 6 bases short and J 6 bases short, with 11 bases between. The CDR3 spans 13 residues. CDR3 DNA sequence: TGTGCCAGCAGAGTGAGTTTGGCCGGGGAGCTGTTTTTT. Protein: CASRVSLAGELFF.

This clone was recorded once. The V call is TRBV11-2, the J call TRBJ1-2; 9 nucleotides align to TRBD1. CDR1 and CDR2 (germline): SGHAT, FQNNGV. The CDR3 loop spans 15 amino acids. V shed 1 base, J shed 8 bases, and the junction held 8 bases outside the gene matches. The CDR3 coding sequence is TGTGCCAGCAGCTTAGTTCGGGCACAGGGGGCGGGCTACACCTTC. Protein product: CASSLVRAQGAGYTF.

The chain uses TRBV11-2 and TRBJ2-7; D unresolved. V lost 6 bases to trimming and J lost 3 bases, with 6 bases between them. Germline V CDR1 and CDR2: SGHAT, FQNNGV. The CDR3 consists of 11 residues. CDR3 in DNA: TGTGCCAGCAGGGATCTCTACGAGCAGTACTTC. Protein: CASRDLYEQYF.

The rearrangement links TRBV29-1 to TRBJ2-1; 9 nucleotides match TRBD2. The V gene end was trimmed by 4 bases and the J gene end by 7 bases; junction bases not matched to a gene: 8. This CDR3 spans 14 amino acids. The germline V gene has CDR1 SQVTM and CDR2 ANQGSEA. CDR3 in DNA: TGCAGCGTTGGGGGGACTAGCTGGTCGAATGAGCAGTTCTTC. Its translation: CSVGGTSWSNEQFF.

The gene calls are TRBV27 and TRBJ1-2, with 7 bases lining up with TRBD1. This CDR3 has 14 residues. V gave up 6 bases and J gave up 8 bases; unmatched junction bases: 12. Germline V gene sequence: CDR1 MNHEY, CDR2 SMNVEV (reference sequence). The CDR3 region is CASSPRGTQRGYTF. The CDR3 DNA reads TGTGCCAGCAGCCCCAGGGGGACCCAACGGGGCTACACCTTC.

This rearrangement joins TRBV11-2 to TRBJ2-7, with TRBD2 matching over 8 bases. With 1 base clipped from V and 0 bases from J, the junction kept 2 bases outside the gene matches. The germline V gene has CDR1 SGHAT and CDR2 FQNNGV. The length of the CDR3 is 15 residues. The CDR3 reads CASSLAGTSSYEQYF. In DNA, the CDR3 is TGTGCCAGCAGCTTAGCCGGGACTAGCTCCTACGAGCAGTACTTC.

About this clone itself: Other nucleotide sequences from this sample produce the same CDR3. V usage is TRBV7-9 and J usage is TRBJ2-7, with TRBD1 identical over 8 bases. This CDR3 comprises 14 residues. V gave up 5 bases and J gave up 3 bases; unmatched junction bases: 6. CDR1 and CDR2 from the germline V gene are SEHNR and FQNEAQ (reference sequence). DNA of the CDR3: TGTGCCAGCAGCCCCGACAGGGGACTCTACGAGCAGTACTTC. Encoded protein: CASSPDRGLYEQYF.

This chain joins TRBV6-6 and TRBJ1-2; perhaps TRBD1 as D (5 bases). Germline CDR1 and CDR2: MNHNY and SVGAGI (reference sequence). The CDR3 is 13 amino acids. The V gene lost 2 bases and the J gene lost 8 bases, with 12 bases spanning the gap. CDR3 DNA sequence: TGTGCCAGCAGTTACGAAGGGGCTTACGGCTACACCTTC. Translation: CASSYEGAYGYTF.

The chain recombines TRBV5-1 with TRBJ2-5; 7 nucleotides agree with TRBD2. V was pared by 4 bases and J by 0 bases, with 9 bases of the junction left unmatched. The CDR3 totals 16 residues. Germline lookup yields CDR1 SGHRS and CDR2 YFSETQ. CDR3 protein: CASSLAPSGYQETQYF. The CDR3 nucleotides read TGCGCCAGCAGCCTGGCGCCTAGCGGTTACCAAGAGACCCAGTACTTC.

The CDR3 reads CASSFPDGTDTQYF. In nucleotides, the CDR3 is TGTGCCAGCAGCTTTCCTGACGGCACAGATACGCAGTATTTT. The rearrangement links TRBV5-5 to TRBJ2-3; no firm D call. V was clipped by 2 bases and J by 1 base, with 8 bases between them. The CDR3 runs to 14 residues. Germline CDR1 and CDR2: SGHKS and YYEKEE (reference sequence).

The V call is TRBV27, the J call TRBJ1-1; D remains unclear. The ends were cut back, 2 bases at V and 4 bases at J, with 14 bases in the middle. This CDR3 has 15 amino acids. Germline V gene lookup returns CDR1 MNHEY and CDR2 SMNVEV (reference sequence). Here the CDR3 DNA reads TGTGCCAGCAGTTTAAGGGATCACACGGGCACTGAAGCTTTCTTT. Residues: CASSLRDHTGTEAFF.

About this clone: Within the sample, other DNA sequences also encode this same CDR3. The chain uses TRBV11-2 and TRBJ2-2; no clear D. The V end lost 3 bases, the J end lost 7 bases, and 3 bases lay between the germline ends. The germline V gene encodes CDR1 SGHAT and CDR2 FQNNGV. This CDR3 has 11 amino acids. The CDR3 protein is CASSLVGELFF. The CDR3 DNA reads as TGTGCCAGCAGCTTGGTCGGGGAGCTGTTTTTT.

The chain carries TRBV5-1 and TRBJ2-5; D is unresolved. The CDR3 length is 14 residues. Trimming stripped 4 bases from V and 3 bases from J, with 13 bases between. Germline CDR1 and CDR2: SGHRS and YFSETQ. Here the CDR3 reads CASSGHQVKETQYF. The CDR3 region has the DNA TGCGCCAGCAGCGGCCATCAGGTGAAAGAGACCCAGTACTTC.

This chain links TRBV4-1 with TRBJ1-1; 8 bases fit TRBD1. J lost 2 bases, V lost 3 bases, and 5 bases had no gene match. Germline V lookup: CDR1 MGHRA, CDR2 YSYEKL. The CDR3 totals 15 residues. CDR3 DNA: TGCGCCAGCAGCCACAACAGGGGGGGAAACACTGAAGCTTTCTTT. It encodes CASSHNRGGNTEAFF.

The chain joins TRBV9 to TRBJ2-3; TRBD2 matches at 10 bases. The CDR3 extends over 19 amino acids. Trimming took 8 bases from V and 0 from J; bases not matched to a gene: 18. Germline CDR1 and CDR2: SGDLS and YYNGEE. The CDR3 reads CASKPGLAITATSTDTQYF. DNA for the CDR3: TGTGCCAGTAAACCGGGACTAGCGATAACGGCGACTAGCACAGATACGCAGTATTTT.

The CDR3 region is CSSHRGTSYNEQFF. The CDR3 coding sequence is TGCAGCTCTCACAGGGGCACCTCCTACAATGAGCAGTTCTTC. V is TRBV29-1 and J is TRBJ2-1; 7 bases agree with TRBD1. Germline trimming cut 8 bases from V and 0 bases from J; bases unmatched to any gene: 7. Germline-derived CDR1 and CDR2 are SQVTM and ANQGSEA. The CDR3 length is 14 residues.

The chain has TRBV7-9 and TRBJ1-2; D is ambiguous. CDR1 SEHNR and CDR2 FQNEAQ come from the germline V gene (reference sequence). The CDR3 has 14 amino acids. V lost 5 bases and J 4 bases, leaving 14 bases between the germline ends. The CDR3 region has the DNA TGTGCCAGCAGCCTGCTTGTGGCAGGCTATGGCTACACCTTC. Translating gives CASSLLVAGYGYTF.

This clone showed up just once. V gene TRBV5-1 combines with J gene TRBJ2-5, with 9 bases aligning to TRBD1. Germline CDR1 is SGHRS and CDR2 is YFSETQ. Trimming took 1 base from V and 5 from J; bases not matched to a gene: 12. CDR3 length: 17 amino acids. CDR3 residues: CASSLFALGQGHETQYF. The CDR3 region has the DNA TGCGCCAGCAGCTTGTTTGCCCTGGGACAGGGACATGAGACCCAGTACTTC.

The chain combines TRBV10-3 with TRBJ2-6; 9 bases fit TRBD1. The CDR3 runs 17 residues. Trimming cost V 6 bases and J 0 bases; bases outside gene matches: 6. The germline V gene has CDR1 ENHRY and CDR2 SYGVKD. The CDR3: CAIRTGTGFSGANVLTF. CDR3 nucleotides: TGTGCCATCAGGACCGGGACAGGGTTCTCTGGGGCCAACGTCCTGACTTTC.

V is TRBV11-1 and J is TRBJ2-1; 9 nucleotides line up with TRBD1. The V segment lost 5 bases and the J segment 7 bases; nucleotides outside the gene matches: 9. This CDR3 contains 15 residues. Germline loops: CDR1 SGHAT, CDR2 FQDESV (reference sequence). CDR3 region: CASSPYRGLVNEQFF. CDR3 nucleotides: TGTGCCAGCAGCCCTTACAGGGGGCTCGTAAATGAGCAGTTCTTC.